The present entry profiles one TCR beta chain with its context. This sample was included in a study of T cells in localized non-small cell lung cancer. Profiled with immunoSEQ multiplex PCR; TCRdb holds only in-frame clones, not every one. Among around 94,000 clones listed, 87% were seen once. Source: peripheral blood, taken before any cancer treatment. The sequence was collected from a man aged 35-75 years with stage I squamous cell lung carcinoma.

DNA for the CDR3: TGTGCCAGCAGGGACAGCGCTAACTATGGCTACACCTTC. Its protein is CASRDSANYGYTF. The chain combines TRBV2 with TRBJ1-2, with D maybe TRBD1 (6 bases). Per germline, CDR1 SNHLY and CDR2 FYNNEI. The CDR3 has 13 amino acids. V shed 6 bases and J shed 0 bases, with 8 bases lying between them.